A single TCR beta chain is shown here with its context. Its antigen target is currently unknown. No qualities accompany the bases; no much larger clone lies one base away. The goal of deep resolution MiSeq sequencing was a depth between 1 in 1 million and 1 in 200,000 T cells, and coverage averaged 10x per clonotype. TCR beta libraries were generated with the immunoSEQ hsTCRB Kit. The authors processed their data as follows. The data were analyzed with ImmunoSEQ Analyzer and ImmunoSEQ Data Assistant, and V, D and J gene assignments followed IMGT definitions. Clonality, which ranges from 0 to 1, was calculated by subtracting the normalized Shannon entropy of productive rearrangement frequencies from one. Only overrepresented clonotypes making up at least 0.05% of the repertoire of each patient were included in the public clonotype analysis. Some twelve repertoires from age-matched healthy donors, obtained from immuneACCESS, served as clonality controls. TCRdb took over this immuneACCESS table, retaining in-frame rearrangements with V and J assigned. Such tables are incomplete; in checked studies, under half of the missing clones stem from an unresolved V gene, and the remainder is unexplained. V and J calls and clone size come straight from that table; D and trimming were deduced from the DNA. This sample has nearly 300,000 clones in its table, and 70% to 80% of those were observed once. The top ten hold approximately 5.6% of the sample.

The data are from a study of cytotoxic CD8 clonotypes in ibrutinib-treated CLL (dated by TCRdb to about 2021). In terms of the full investigation: In this cohort, about 15 patients were treatment-naive and about ten were relapsed/refractory, while about 18 had unmutated IGHV. Responses were partial in roughly 24 patients and complete in 2; after median roughly 69 months follow-up, roughly 14 stayed in remission and roughly twelve progressed. Response samples were taken after a median of roughly 12 months on treatment, ranging from 6 to 36 months. On average, each sample yielded around 230,000 productive templates and under 95,000 productive rearrangements. Of the roughly 90 people in the trial, about 27 had longitudinal samples available. Cryopreserved peripheral blood mononuclear cells were collected before treatment, at response, and at either disease progression or sustained remission. All remission and progressive disease samples were collected while patients were still receiving ibrutinib. Broad study findings and their caveats: Lymph node repertoires were not examined, and the timing of sampling was not matched between patients in sustained remission and those whose disease progressed. Public clonotypes were found to be uncommon and were observed to contract or remain stable during treatment; the increase in clonality was shown to reflect expansion of private clonotypes at ibrutinib response. At baseline, clonality was higher than in age-matched healthy donors and showed a strong correlation with circulating CD8+ T-cell counts. At ibrutinib response clonality went up, during sustained remission it held steady, and at progression it dropped back toward baseline.

Sample time point, as interpreted from the label and publication: progressive disease on ibrutinib. For TCR beta library preparation, roughly 2 micrograms of genomic DNA was extracted from cryopreserved PBMCs. High-throughput TCR beta sequencing was performed on longitudinal blood samples from CLL patients receiving ibrutinib monotherapy. The patients were enrolled in a single-center, open-label phase 2 trial of ibrutinib monotherapy. The CDR3 runs 13 amino acids, cysteine and phenylalanine included. The sequence is cut down to CDR3 DNA, 39 bases in frame from base 1. V and J are trimmed by 6 bases and 3 bases, and the gene matches miss 4 bases of the junction. As encoded in the germline V gene, CDR1 is KGHSH while CDR2 is LQKENI.

The sequence was collected from a human donor with chronic lymphocytic leukemia. Here the sequenced sample was PBMCs, taken at disease progression, from a patient treated with ibrutinib. Recombination linked TRBV18 to TRBJ1-1, with 7 bases matching TRBD1. This receptor carries the CDR3 CASSYRGDTEAFF. In nucleotide form, the sequence is TGTGCCAGCTCGTACAGGGGCGACACTGAAGCTTTCTTT.